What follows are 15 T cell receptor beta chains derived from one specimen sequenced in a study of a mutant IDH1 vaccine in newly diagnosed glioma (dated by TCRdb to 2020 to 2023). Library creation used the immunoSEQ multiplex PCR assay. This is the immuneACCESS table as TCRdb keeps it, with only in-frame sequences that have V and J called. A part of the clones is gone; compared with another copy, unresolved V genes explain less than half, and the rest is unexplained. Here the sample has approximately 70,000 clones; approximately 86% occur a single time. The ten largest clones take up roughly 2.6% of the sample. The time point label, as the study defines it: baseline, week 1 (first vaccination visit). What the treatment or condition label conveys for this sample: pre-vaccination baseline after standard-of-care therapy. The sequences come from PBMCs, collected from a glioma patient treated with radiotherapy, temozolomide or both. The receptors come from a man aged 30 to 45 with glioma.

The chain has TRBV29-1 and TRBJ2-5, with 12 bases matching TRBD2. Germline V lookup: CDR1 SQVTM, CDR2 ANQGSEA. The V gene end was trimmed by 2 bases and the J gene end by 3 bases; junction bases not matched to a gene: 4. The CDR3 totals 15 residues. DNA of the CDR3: TGCAGCGTTGAACTAGCGGGGGGGCATAAAGAGACCCAGTACTTC. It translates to CSVELAGGHKETQYF.

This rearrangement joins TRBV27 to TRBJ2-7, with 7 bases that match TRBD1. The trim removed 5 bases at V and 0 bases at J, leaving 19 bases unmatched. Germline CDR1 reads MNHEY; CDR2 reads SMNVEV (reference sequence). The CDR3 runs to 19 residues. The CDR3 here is CASSPGTALSAMSSYEQYF. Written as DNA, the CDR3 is TGTGCCAGCAGTCCTGGGACAGCACTCAGCGCGATGAGCTCCTACGAGCAGTACTTC.

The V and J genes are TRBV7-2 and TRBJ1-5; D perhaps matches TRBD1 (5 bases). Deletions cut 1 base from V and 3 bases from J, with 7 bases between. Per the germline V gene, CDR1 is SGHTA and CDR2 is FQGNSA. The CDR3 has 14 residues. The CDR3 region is CASSLDRINQPQHF. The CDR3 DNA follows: TGTGCCAGCAGCTTAGACAGGATCAATCAGCCCCAGCATTTT.

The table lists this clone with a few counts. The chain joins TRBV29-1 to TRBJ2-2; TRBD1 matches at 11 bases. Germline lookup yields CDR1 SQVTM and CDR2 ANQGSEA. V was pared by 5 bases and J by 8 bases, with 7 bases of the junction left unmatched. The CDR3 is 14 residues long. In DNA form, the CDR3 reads TGCAGCGTTTATGGGACAGGGGGAAGAGGGGAGCTGTTTTTT. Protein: CSVYGTGGRGELFF.

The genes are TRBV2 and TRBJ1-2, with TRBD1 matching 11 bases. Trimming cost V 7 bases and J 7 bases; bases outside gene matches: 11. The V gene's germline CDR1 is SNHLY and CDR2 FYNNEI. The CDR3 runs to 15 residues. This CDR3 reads CASIVFGQGAAGYTF. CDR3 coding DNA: TGTGCCAGCATCGTATTCGGACAGGGGGCTGCTGGCTACACCTTC. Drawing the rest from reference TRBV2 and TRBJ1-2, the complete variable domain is EPEVTQTPSHQVTQMGQEVILRCVPISNHLYFYWYRQILGQKVEFLVSFYNNEISEKSEIFDDQFSVERPDGSNFTLKIRSTKLEDSAMYFCASIVFGQGAAGYTFGSGTRLTVV.

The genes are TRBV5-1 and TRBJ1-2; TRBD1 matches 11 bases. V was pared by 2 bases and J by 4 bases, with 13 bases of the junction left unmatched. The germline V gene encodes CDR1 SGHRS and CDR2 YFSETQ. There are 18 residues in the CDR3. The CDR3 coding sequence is TGCGCCAGCAGCTTACGCCACCGGGACAGGGGGTCTCCCTATGGCTACACCTTC. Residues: CASSLRHRDRGSPYGYTF.

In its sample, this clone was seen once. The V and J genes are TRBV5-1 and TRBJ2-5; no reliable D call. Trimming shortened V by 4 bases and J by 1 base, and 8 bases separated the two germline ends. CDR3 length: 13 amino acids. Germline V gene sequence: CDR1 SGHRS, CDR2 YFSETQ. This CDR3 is CASSRTLQETQYF. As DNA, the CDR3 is TGCGCCAGCAGCCGTACTCTCCAAGAGACCCAGTACTTC.

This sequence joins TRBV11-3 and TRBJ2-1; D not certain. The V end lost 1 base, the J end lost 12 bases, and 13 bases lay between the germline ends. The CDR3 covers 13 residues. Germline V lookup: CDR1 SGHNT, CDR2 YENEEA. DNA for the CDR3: TGTGCCAGCAGCTTAGCCGACCAGACGGGGCAGTTCTTC. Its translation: CASSLADQTGQFF.

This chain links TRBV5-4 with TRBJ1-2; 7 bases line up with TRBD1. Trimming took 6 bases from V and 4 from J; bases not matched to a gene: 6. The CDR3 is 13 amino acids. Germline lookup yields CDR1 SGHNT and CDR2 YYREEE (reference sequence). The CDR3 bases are TGTGCCAGCAACCAAGACAGGGTCTATGGCTACACCTTC. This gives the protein CASNQDRVYGYTF.

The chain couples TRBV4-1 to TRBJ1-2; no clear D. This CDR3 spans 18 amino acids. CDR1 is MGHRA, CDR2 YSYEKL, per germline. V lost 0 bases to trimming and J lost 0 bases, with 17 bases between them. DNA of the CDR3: TGCGCCAGCAGCCAAGATTTTGGTATGAGGTTTTCTAACTATGGCTACACCTTC. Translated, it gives CASSQDFGMRFSNYGYTF.

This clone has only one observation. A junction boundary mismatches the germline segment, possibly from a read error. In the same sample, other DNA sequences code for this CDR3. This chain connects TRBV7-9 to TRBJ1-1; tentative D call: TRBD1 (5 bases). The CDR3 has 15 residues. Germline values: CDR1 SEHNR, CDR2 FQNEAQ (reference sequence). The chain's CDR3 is CASSSPRVLNTEAFF. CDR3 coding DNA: TGTGCCAGCAGCTCTCCCAGGGTCCTGAACACTGAGGCTTTCTTT.

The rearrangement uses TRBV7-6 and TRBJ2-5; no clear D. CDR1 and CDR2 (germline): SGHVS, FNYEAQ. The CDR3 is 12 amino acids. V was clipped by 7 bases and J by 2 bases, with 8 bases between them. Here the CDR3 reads CASTPDQETQYF. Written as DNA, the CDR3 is TGTGCCAGCACCCCGGATCAAGAGACCCAGTACTTC.

CDR3 nucleotide sequence: TGTGCTAGTGGTTTGATGACAGGGGTAACGGGTGAGCAGTTCTTC. It yields the protein CASGLMTGVTGEQFF. The chain carries TRBV12-5 and TRBJ2-1, with TRBD1 matching over 8 bases. After removal of 2 bases from V and 9 bases from J, the junction contained 9 bases not matched to a gene. CDR1 LGHNT and CDR2 FRNRAP come from the germline V gene. The CDR3 loop spans 15 amino acids.

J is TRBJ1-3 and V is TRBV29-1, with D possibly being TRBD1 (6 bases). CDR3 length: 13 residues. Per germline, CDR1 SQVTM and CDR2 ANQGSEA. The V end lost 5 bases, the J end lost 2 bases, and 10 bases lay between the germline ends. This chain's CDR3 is CSVTGNAGNTIYF. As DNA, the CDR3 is TGCAGCGTTACAGGGAACGCTGGAAACACCATATATTTT. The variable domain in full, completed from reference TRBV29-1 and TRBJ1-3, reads SAVISQKPSRDICQRGTSLTIQCQVDSQVTMMFWYRQQPGQSLTLIATANQGSEATYESGFVIDKFPISRPNLTFSTLTVSNMSPEDSSIYLCSVTGNAGNTIYFGEGSWLTVV.

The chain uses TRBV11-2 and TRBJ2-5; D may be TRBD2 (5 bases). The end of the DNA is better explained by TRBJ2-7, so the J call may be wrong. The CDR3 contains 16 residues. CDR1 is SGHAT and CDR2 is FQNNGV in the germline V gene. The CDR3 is CASSLGEPTTNYEQYF. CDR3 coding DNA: TGTGCCAGCAGCCTAGGAGAACCGACTACCAACTACGAGCAGTACTTC.